The next 21 T cell receptor beta chains were all read from a single sample in a study of T-cell memory formation after mild COVID-19. One entry per CDR3 protein, called by TCRdb with MiXCR from the 5' RACE reads. The sample consists of under 450,000 distinct CDR3 sequences, less than 25% of them appearing once. Sequenced material: PBMCs or a T cell subset sorted from them (not recorded which). The receptors were sampled from an adult woman who had mild COVID-19 (a few samples of this study predate the infection). Cell type and time point are not known.

The genes are TRBV7-9 and TRBJ2-1; 10 positions agree with TRBD2. The J segment lost 9 bases and the V segment lost 1 base, leaving 18 bases of the junction unmatched. The CDR3 has 19 amino acids. Germline lookup yields CDR1 SEHNR and CDR2 FQNEAQ (reference sequence). CDR3 sequence: CASSLVGLAGVVGSGEQFF. The CDR3 nucleotides read TGTGCCAGCAGCTTAGTCGGTCTAGCGGGAGTAGTTGGTTCTGGTGAGCAGTTCTTC.

The chain links TRBV6-2 or TRBV6-3 to TRBJ1-2; no definite D call. Trimming pared 9 bases from V and 0 bases from J, leaving 14 bases between. The CDR3 is made up of 14 amino acids. CDR1 and CDR2 from the germline V gene are MNHEY and SVGEGT. The CDR3, as DNA: TGTGCCAGGCAGATAAGTAATGCTAACTATGGCTACACCTTC. Amino acid sequence: CARQISNANYGYTF.

The chain combines TRBV7-9 with TRBJ2-1; possibly TRBD2 for D (7 bases). With 6 bases removed from V and 5 bases from J, the gap between germline ends came to 14 bases. This CDR3 has 14 residues. Germline V gene sequence: CDR1 SEHNR, CDR2 FQNEAQ (reference sequence). The CDR3 bases are TGTGCCAGCAGATGGGGGGGCCCCGACAATGAGCAGTTCTTC. It translates to CASRWGGPDNEQFF.

This clonotype was observed at least ten times. The genes are TRBV7-2 and TRBJ1-2; a weak D match, TRBD1 (5 bases). Looked up from germline, CDR1 is SGHTA and CDR2 is FQGNSA. Trimming took off 5 bases at V and 0 bases at J, with 13 bases between the two ends. The CDR3 loop spans 15 amino acids. CDR3 loop: CASSPSGATNYGYTF. CDR3 nucleotides: TGTGCCAGCAGCCCCAGCGGGGCTACTAACTATGGCTACACCTTC.

This clonotype was counted only a few times. The V and J genes are TRBV18 and TRBJ2-5, with 8 nucleotides matching TRBD2. Germline CDR1 reads KGHSH; CDR2 reads LQKENI. V lost 2 bases and J lost 2; bases outside the gene matches: 4. The CDR3 length is 15 residues. The DNA of the CDR3 is TGTGCCAGCTCACCAGGAATAGCGGGGCAAGAGACCCAGTACTTC. This gives the protein CASSPGIAGQETQYF.

This clonotype has ten or more counts. The chain recombines TRBV4-1 with TRBJ1-5; possibly TRBD1 for D (6 bases). The CDR3 is made up of 15 amino acids. Germline V lookup: CDR1 MGHRA, CDR2 YSYEKL. V lost 0 bases to trimming and J lost 2 bases, with 8 bases between them. The CDR3, as DNA: TGCGCCAGCAGCCAAGAAAGGACAGGCAATCAGCCCCAGCATTTT. It codes for CASSQERTGNQPQHF.

This chain joins TRBV20-1 and TRBJ1-6; unclear D gene. CDR1 DFQATT and CDR2 SNEGSKA come from the germline V gene (reference sequence). The V gene lost 0 bases and the J gene lost 5 bases, with 11 bases spanning the gap. This CDR3 is 15 amino acids long. The CDR3 region has the DNA TGCAGTGCTAGAGAGGAGCGGACGGATAATTCACCCCTCCACTTT. Translated, it gives CSAREERTDNSPLHF.

At least ten counts were recorded for this clonotype. The rearrangement joins TRBV9 to TRBJ2-5; TRBD2 aligns across 7 bases. Unmatched junction bases numbered 6, after V lost 3 bases and J lost 4 bases. In germline, CDR1 is SGDLS, CDR2 YYNGEE. The CDR3 consists of 14 residues. CDR3 sequence (DNA): TGTGCCAGCAGCGGGTCGGGAGGTCGAGAGACCCAGTACTTC. Translating it yields CASSGSGGRETQYF. The full variable domain, with the rest looked up from reference TRBV9 and TRBJ2-5, is DSGVTQTPKHLITATGQRVTLRCSPRSGDLSVYWYQQSLDQGLQFLIQYYNGEERAKGNILERFSAQQFPDLHSELNLSSLELGDSALYFCASSGSGGRETQYFGPGTRLLVL.

CDR3 sequence reads: CSAVDTDTQYF. The CDR3 DNA sequence: TGCAGTGCGGTGGACACAGATACGCAGTATTTT. The chain recombines TRBV20-1 with TRBJ2-3; no clear D. Germline lookup yields CDR1 DFQATT and CDR2 SNEGSKA (reference sequence). This CDR3 has 11 amino acids. V was trimmed by 6 bases and J by 2 bases, leaving 6 bases between them.

The rearrangement links TRBV11-3 to TRBJ2-2; 11 nucleotides line up with TRBD2. V lost 0 bases to trimming and J lost 5 bases; unmatched junction nucleotides: 8. The CDR3 runs to 18 residues. Germline assignment: CDR1 SGHNT and CDR2 YENEEA. The CDR3 here is CASSLDILAGGGTGELFF. CDR3 DNA: TGTGCCAGCAGCTTAGATATCCTAGCGGGAGGCGGGACCGGGGAGCTGTTTTTT.

The table lists this clonotype with many counts. The chain carries TRBV20-1 and TRBJ2-3; TRBD2 matches at 11 bases. The CDR3 covers 15 residues. CDR1 DFQATT and CDR2 SNEGSKA come from the germline V gene (reference sequence). Trimming at V came to 5 bases and at J to 5 bases, leaving 9 bases not matched to a gene. CDR3 bases: TGCAGTGCTCCTACTAGCGGGAGTTTTGGAGATACGCAGTATTTT. This encodes CSAPTSGSFGDTQYF.

The V gene is TRBV7-2, the J gene TRBJ2-2, with 8 bases lining up with TRBD2. The CDR3 spans 15 residues. Unmatched junction bases numbered 3, after V lost 6 bases and J lost 0 bases. From germline, CDR1 is SGHTA and CDR2 FQGNSA. In DNA, the CDR3 is TGTGCCAGCAGGGCGGGACTAGCGAACACCGGGGAGCTGTTTTTT. Amino acids: CASRAGLANTGELFF.

This clonotype was counted between two and nine times. This chain uses TRBV7-9 with TRBJ2-2; D is ambiguous. Germline CDR1 SEHNR, CDR2 FQNEAQ (reference sequence). This CDR3 is built from 12 residues. The V end was cut by 5 bases, the J end by 7 bases, with 8 bases between. The CDR3 DNA is TGTGCCAGCAGCCACAGACGCGGGGAGCTGTTTTTT. Translation gives CASSHRRGELFF.

This clonotype was recorded a few times. V and J are TRBV6-7 and TRBJ2-3; D is unresolved. TRBV6-7 is an ORF, with its function uncertain. This CDR3 comprises 14 residues. The V end lost 8 bases, the J end lost 3 bases, and 15 bases lay between the germline ends. CDR3 DNA sequence: TGTGCCAGCCCCCGCACCCAGAGAACAGATACGCAGTATTTT. Translating it yields CASPRTQRTDTQYF.

The genes are TRBV4-2 and TRBJ1-1; D gene unclear. This CDR3 has 13 residues. The germline CDR1 and CDR2 sequences are LGHNA and YNFKEQ. The V gene lost 0 bases and the J gene lost 11 bases, with 13 bases spanning the gap. The CDR3 loop reads CASSQDGWGTAFF. The CDR3 nucleotides are TGTGCCAGCAGCCAAGATGGATGGGGTACGGCTTTCTTT.

This clonotype was observed at least ten times. The chain links TRBV27 to TRBJ2-1, with a weak D call TRBD2 (5 bases). The CDR3 loop spans 14 amino acids. V shed 3 bases and J shed 6 bases, with 12 bases lying between them. From germline, CDR1 is MNHEY and CDR2 SMNVEV (reference sequence). For the CDR3, the DNA is TGTGCCAGCAGTTTCTTCGGGATACGCAATGAGCAGTTCTTC. Residues: CASSFFGIRNEQFF.

In its sample, this clonotype was seen a few times. This chain joins TRBV5-6 and TRBJ2-3; D ambiguous. The CDR3 contains 15 residues. In germline, CDR1 is SGHDT, CDR2 YYEEEE. Trimming removed 6 bases from V and 2 bases from J, with 16 bases in between. CDR3 loop: CASNRYSRTTDTQYF. The CDR3, as DNA: TGTGCCAGCAACCGCTACTCTCGTACCACAGATACGCAGTATTTT.

J is TRBJ2-5 and V is TRBV10-3, with TRBD2 matching 15 bases. Looked up from germline, CDR1 is ENHRY and CDR2 is SYGVKD. This CDR3 is built from 19 residues. V shed 0 bases, J shed 2 bases, and the junction held 7 bases outside the gene matches. CDR3 sequence reads: CAISESEGLAGGLQETQYF. The CDR3 DNA follows: TGTGCCATCAGTGAGTCGGAAGGACTAGCGGGAGGGTTACAAGAGACCCAGTACTTC.

This clonotype was detected only a few times. CDR3 in DNA: TGTGCCAGCAGAACCTGGACTAGCGGGGATGAGACCCAGTACTTC. Its protein is CASRTWTSGDETQYF. The chain recombines TRBV7-9 with TRBJ2-5, with 12 bases matching TRBD2. The CDR3 extends over 15 amino acids. Germline V gives CDR1 SEHNR, CDR2 FQNEAQ (reference sequence). Trimming took 6 bases from V and 5 from J; bases not matched to a gene: 7.

This clonotype was counted between two and nine times. This chain links TRBV7-8 with TRBJ1-2; maybe TRBD1 (6 bases). Germline V gene lookup returns CDR1 SGHVS and CDR2 FQNEAQ. Trimming removed 5 bases at V and 7 bases at J, with 23 bases between. This CDR3 contains 16 residues. The CDR3 spells CASSAQGRGLMSGYTF. The DNA for the CDR3 is TGTGCCAGCAGCGCACAGGGACGGGGCTTAATGAGTGGCTACACCTTC.

This clonotype has a handful of counts. The gene calls are TRBV28 and TRBJ2-3; D uncertain. The CDR3 runs 15 residues. The germline V and J ends were trimmed by 5 bases and 5 bases, with 17 bases remaining between them. The germline V gene encodes CDR1 MDHEN and CDR2 SYDVKM. This chain's CDR3 is CASSLGAPAVDTQYF. CDR3 in DNA: TGTGCCAGCAGTCTAGGAGCCCCGGCGGTAGATACGCAGTATTTT.